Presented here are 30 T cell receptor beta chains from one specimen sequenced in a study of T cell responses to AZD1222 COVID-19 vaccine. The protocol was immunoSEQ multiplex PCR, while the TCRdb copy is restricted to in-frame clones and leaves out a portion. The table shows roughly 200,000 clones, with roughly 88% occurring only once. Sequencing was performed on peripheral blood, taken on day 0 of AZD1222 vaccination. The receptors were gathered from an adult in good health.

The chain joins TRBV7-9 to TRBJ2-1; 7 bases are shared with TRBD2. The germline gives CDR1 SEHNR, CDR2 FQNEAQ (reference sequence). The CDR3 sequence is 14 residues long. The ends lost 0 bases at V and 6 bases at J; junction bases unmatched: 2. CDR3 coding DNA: TGTGCCAGCAGCTTAGCTGGGACTATCAATGAGCAGTTCTTC. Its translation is CASSLAGTINEQFF.

CDR3 sequence: CASGPQTSGIFTGELFF. The DNA for the CDR3 is TGTGCTAGTGGGCCTCAGACTAGCGGTATATTCACCGGGGAGCTGTTTTTT. This chain uses TRBV12-5 with TRBJ2-2; TRBD2 matches at 9 bases. The V gene's germline CDR1 is LGHNT and CDR2 FRNRAP. This CDR3 is built from 17 residues. V lost 6 bases and J lost 4; bases outside the gene matches: 12.

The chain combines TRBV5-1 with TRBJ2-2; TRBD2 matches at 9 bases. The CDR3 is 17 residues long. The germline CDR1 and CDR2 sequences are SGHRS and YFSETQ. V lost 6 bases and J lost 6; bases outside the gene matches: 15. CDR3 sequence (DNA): TGCGCCAGCACCCGCACGGTGCGGGGGGGTCTCGCCGGGGAGCTGTTTTTT. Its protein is CASTRTVRGGLAGELFF. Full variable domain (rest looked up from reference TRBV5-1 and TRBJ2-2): KAGVTQTPRYLIKTRGQQVTLSCSPISGHRSVSWYQQTPGQGLQFLFEYFSETQRNKGNFPGRFSGRQFSNSRSEMNVSTLELGDSALYLCASTRTVRGGLAGELFFGEGSRLTVL.

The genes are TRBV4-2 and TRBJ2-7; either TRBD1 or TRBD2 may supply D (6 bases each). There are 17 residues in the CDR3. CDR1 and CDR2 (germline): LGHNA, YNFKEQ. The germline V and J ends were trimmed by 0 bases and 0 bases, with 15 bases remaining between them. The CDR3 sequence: CASSQDPRGRYSYEQYF. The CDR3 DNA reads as TGTGCCAGCAGCCAAGATCCCCGGGGGCGGTACTCCTACGAGCAGTACTTC.

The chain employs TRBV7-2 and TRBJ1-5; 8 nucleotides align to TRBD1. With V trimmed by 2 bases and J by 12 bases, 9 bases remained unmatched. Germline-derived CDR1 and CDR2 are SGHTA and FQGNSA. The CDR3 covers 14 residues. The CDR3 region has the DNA TGTGCCAGCAGCTTATTACAGGGGGTGGGGTACCAGCATTTT. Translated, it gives CASSLLQGVGYQHF.

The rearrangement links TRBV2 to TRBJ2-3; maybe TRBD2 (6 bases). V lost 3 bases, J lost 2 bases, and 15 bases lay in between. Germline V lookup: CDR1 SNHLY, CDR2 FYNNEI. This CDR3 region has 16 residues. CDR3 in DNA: TGTGCCAGCAGTGAGGGGATAGCGGCAATCACAGATACGCAGTATTTT. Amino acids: CASSEGIAAITDTQYF.

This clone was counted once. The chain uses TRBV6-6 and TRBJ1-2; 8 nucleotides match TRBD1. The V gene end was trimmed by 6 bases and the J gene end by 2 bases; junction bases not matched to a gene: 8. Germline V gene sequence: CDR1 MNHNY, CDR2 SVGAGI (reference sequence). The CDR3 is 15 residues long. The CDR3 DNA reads TGTGCCAGCAGCCCTTACCGGGACAGGAACTATGGCTACACCTTC. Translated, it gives CASSPYRDRNYGYTF.

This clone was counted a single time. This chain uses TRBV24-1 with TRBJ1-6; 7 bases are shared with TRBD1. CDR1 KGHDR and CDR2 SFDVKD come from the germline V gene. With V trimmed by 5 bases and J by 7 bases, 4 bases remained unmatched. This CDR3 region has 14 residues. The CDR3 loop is CATSGGTANSPLHF. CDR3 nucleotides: TGTGCCACCAGTGGGGGGACAGCGAATTCACCCCTCCACTTT.

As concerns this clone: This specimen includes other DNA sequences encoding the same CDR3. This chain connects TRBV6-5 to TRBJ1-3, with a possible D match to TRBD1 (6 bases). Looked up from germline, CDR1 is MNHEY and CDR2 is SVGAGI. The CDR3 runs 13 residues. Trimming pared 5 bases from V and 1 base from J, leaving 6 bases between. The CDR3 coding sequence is TGTGCCAGCAGTAGGGGGTCTGGAAACACCATATATTTT. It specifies CASSRGSGNTIYF.

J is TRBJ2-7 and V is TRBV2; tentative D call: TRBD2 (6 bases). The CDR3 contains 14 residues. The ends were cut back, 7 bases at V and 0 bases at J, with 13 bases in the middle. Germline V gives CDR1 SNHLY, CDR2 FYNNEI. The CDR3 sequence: CASMEGRPSYEQYF. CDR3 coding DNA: TGTGCCAGCATGGAGGGGAGGCCCTCCTACGAGCAGTACTTC.

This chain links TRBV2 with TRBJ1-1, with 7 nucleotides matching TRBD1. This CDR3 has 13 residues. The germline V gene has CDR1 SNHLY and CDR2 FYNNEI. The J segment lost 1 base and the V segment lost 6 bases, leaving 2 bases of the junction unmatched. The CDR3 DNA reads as TGTGCCAGCAGGGACAGGCAGAACACTGAAGCTTTCTTT. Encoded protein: CASRDRQNTEAFF.

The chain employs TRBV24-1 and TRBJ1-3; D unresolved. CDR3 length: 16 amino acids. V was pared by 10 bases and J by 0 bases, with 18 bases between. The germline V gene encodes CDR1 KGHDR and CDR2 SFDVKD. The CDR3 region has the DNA TGTGCCACGGGCGGAGCGAAGGATAACTCTGGAAACACCATATATTTT. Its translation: CATGGAKDNSGNTIYF.

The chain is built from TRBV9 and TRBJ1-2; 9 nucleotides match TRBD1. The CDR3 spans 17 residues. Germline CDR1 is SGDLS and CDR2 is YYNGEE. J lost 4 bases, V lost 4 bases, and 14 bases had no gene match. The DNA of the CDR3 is TGTGCCAGCAGCCCCTGGGACAGGGCCCCCGGGGGCTATGGCTACACCTTC. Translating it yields CASSPWDRAPGGYGYTF.

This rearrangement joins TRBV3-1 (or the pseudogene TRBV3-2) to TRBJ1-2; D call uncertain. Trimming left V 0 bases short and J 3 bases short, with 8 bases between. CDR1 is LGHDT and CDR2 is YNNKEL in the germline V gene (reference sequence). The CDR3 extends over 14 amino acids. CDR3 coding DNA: TGTGCCAGCAGCCAAGACAGAGCCTACTATGGCTACACCTTC. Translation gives CASSQDRAYYGYTF.

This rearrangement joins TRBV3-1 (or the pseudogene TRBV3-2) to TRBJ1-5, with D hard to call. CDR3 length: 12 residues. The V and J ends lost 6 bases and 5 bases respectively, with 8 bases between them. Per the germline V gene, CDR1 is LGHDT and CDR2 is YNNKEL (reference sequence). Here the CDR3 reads CASSPEDQPQHF. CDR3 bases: TGTGCCAGCAGTCCCGAAGATCAGCCCCAGCATTTT.

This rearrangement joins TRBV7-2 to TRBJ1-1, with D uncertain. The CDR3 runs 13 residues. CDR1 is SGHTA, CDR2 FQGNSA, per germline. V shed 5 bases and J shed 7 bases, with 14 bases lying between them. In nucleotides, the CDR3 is TGTGCCAGCAGCCAACTCTGGACGGGTGAAGCTTTCTTT. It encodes CASSQLWTGEAFF.

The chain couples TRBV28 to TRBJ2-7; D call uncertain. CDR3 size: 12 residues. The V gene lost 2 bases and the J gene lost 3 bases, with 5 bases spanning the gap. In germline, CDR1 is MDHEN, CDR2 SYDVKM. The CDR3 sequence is CASSLQSYEQYF. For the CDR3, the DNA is TGTGCCAGCAGTTTACAGAGCTACGAGCAGTACTTC.

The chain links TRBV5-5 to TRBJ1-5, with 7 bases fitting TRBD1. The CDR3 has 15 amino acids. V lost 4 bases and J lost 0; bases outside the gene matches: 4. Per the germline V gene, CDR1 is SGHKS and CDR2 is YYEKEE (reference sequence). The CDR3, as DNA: TGTGCCAGCAGCACGGGACAGAATAGCAATCAGCCCCAGCATTTT. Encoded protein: CASSTGQNSNQPQHF. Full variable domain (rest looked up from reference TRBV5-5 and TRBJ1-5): DAGVTQSPTHLIKTRGQQVTLRCSPISGHKSVSWYQQVLGQGPQFIFQYYEKEERGRGNFPDRFSARQFPNYSSELNVNALLLGDSALYLCASSTGQNSNQPQHFGDGTRLSIL.

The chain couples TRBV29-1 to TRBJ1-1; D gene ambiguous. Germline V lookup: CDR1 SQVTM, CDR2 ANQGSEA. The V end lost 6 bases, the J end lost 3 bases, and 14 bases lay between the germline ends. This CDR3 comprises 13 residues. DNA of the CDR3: TGCAGCGTCCCGGGGATAGCTGACACTGAAGCTTTCTTT. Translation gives CSVPGIADTEAFF.

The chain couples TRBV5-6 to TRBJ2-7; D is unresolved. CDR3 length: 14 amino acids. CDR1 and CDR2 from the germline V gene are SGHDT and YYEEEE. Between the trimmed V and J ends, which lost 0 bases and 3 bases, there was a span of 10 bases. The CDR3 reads CASSLEGIHYEQYF. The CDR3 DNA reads TGTGCCAGCAGCTTGGAAGGTATCCACTACGAGCAGTACTTC.

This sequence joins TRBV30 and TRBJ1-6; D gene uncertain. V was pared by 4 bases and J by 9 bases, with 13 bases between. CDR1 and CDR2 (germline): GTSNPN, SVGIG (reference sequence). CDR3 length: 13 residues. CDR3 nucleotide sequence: TGTGCCTGGAAAAGCAGCCGGGGTTCACCCCTCCACTTT. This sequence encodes CAWKSSRGSPLHF.

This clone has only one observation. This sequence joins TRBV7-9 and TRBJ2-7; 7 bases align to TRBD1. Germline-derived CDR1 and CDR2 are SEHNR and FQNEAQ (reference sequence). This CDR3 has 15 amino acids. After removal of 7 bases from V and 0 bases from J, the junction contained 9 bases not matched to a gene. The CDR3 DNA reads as TGTGCCAGCACCATCGGACAGGCTAGCTCCTACGAGCAGTACTTC. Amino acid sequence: CASTIGQASSYEQYF.

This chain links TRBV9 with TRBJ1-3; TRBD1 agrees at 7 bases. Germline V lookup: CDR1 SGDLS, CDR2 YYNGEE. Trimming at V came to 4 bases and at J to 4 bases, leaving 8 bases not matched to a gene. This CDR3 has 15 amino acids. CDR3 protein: CASSTAGGSGNTIYF. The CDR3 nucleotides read TGTGCCAGCAGCACCGCAGGGGGTTCGGGAAACACCATATATTTT.

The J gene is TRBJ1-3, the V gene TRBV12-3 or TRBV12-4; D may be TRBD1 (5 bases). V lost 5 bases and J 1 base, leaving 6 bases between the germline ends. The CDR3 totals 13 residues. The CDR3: CASSRGSGNTIYF. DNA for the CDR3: TGTGCCAGCAGTAGGGGTTCTGGAAACACCATATATTTT.

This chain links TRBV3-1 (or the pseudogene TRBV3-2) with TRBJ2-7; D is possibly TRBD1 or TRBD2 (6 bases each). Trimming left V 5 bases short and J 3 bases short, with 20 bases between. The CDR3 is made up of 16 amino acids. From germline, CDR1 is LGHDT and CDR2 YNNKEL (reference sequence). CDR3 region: CASSGTGQRINYEQYF. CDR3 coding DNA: TGTGCCAGCAGCGGGACTGGACAGAGAATAAACTACGAGCAGTACTTC.

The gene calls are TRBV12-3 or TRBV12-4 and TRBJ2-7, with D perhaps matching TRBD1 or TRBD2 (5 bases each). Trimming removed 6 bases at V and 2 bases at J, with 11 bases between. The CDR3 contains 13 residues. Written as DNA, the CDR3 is TGTGCCAGCAGAGGGACCCTAACCTACGAGCAGTACTTC. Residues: CASRGTLTYEQYF.

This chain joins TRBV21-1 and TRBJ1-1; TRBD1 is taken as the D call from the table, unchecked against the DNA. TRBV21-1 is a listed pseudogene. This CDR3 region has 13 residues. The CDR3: CASSRNQGAKAFF. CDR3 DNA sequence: TGTGCCAGCAGCAGAAACCAGGGGGCGAAAGCTTTCTTT.

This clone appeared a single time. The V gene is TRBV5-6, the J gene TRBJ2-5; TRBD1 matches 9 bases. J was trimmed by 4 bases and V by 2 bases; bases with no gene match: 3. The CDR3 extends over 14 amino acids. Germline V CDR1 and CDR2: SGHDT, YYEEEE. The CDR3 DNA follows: TGTGCCAGCAGCTTATGGACAGGGGTAGAGACCCAGTACTTC. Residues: CASSLWTGVETQYF.

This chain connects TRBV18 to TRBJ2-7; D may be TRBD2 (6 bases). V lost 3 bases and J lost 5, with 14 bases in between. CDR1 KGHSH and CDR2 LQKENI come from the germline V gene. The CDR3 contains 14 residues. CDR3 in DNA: TGTGCCAGCTCACCCCTGGGACCGGGGGACGAGCAGTACTTC. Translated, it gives CASSPLGPGDEQYF.

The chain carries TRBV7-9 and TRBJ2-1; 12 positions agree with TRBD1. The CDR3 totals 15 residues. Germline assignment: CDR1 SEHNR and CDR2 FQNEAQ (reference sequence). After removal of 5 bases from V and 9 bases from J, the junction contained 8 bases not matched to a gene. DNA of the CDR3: TGTGCCAGCAGCCCAGTGGGACAGGGGGCGCTTGAGCAGTTCTTC. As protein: CASSPVGQGALEQFF.